A single sample gave rise to the 13 T cell receptor beta chains below, sequenced in a study of cytomegalovirus exposure and HLA in healthy donors. A multiplex PCR was run with 60 Vbeta primers and 13 Jbeta primers. Libraries were prepared by immunoSEQ multiplex PCR; TCRdb keeps only in-frame clonotypes and omits some of them. The sample gives 85,000 to 120,000 clones, approximately 85% of which show up once; 1.6% is in the top ten. What was sequenced was PBMCs. These receptors were taken from a middle-aged man in good health and CMV-seronegative.

V and J are TRBV29-1 and TRBJ1-3; D not resolved. V lost 3 bases, J lost 6 bases, and 6 bases lay in between. The CDR3 loop spans 11 amino acids. The V gene's germline CDR1 is SQVTM and CDR2 ANQGSEA. This chain's CDR3 is CSVEQKNTIYF. CDR3 bases: TGCAGCGTTGAGCAGAAAAACACCATATATTTT.

The chain has TRBV27 and TRBJ1-4; D gene ambiguous. V was clipped by 1 base and J by 12 bases, with 9 bases between them. CDR3 length: 12 amino acids. From germline, CDR1 is MNHEY and CDR2 SMNVEV (reference sequence). CDR3 nucleotides: TGTGCCAGCAGTTTATTGGGCGGGGAACTGTTTTTT. Protein: CASSLLGGELFF.

The rearrangement joins TRBV19 to TRBJ1-2, with D tentatively TRBD1 (6 bases). V was clipped by 6 bases and J by 1 base, with 27 bases between them. CDR3 length: 19 amino acids. CDR1 and CDR2 (germline): LNHDA, SQIVND (reference sequence). The CDR3 here is CASSFRLGDTLFLNYGYTF. In DNA form, the CDR3 reads TGTGCCAGTAGCTTCCGTTTGGGGGACACCTTATTCCTTAACTATGGCTACACCTTC.

The V call is TRBV27, the J call TRBJ2-5, with D perhaps matching TRBD1 (6 bases). The DNA end favors TRBJ2-7, so the J call may be wrong. Germline V CDR1 and CDR2: MNHEY, SMNVEV (reference sequence). This CDR3 has 15 amino acids. The CDR3 region has the DNA TGTGCCAGCAGCTCTGACAGGAGCCTCTCCTACGAGCAGTACTTC. The encoded protein is CASSSDRSLSYEQYF.

This clone was picked up one time. This rearrangement joins TRBV6-5 to TRBJ1-5; perhaps TRBD1 as D (5 bases). CDR1 is MNHEY, CDR2 SVGAGI, per germline. V dropped 3 bases and J dropped 1 base, with 10 bases sitting between them. The CDR3 extends over 15 amino acids. CDR3 in DNA: TGTGCCAGCAGTTATAACCGACAGAGCAATCAGCCCCAGCATTTT. Protein: CASSYNRQSNQPQHF.

This rearrangement joins TRBV27 to TRBJ2-3, with TRBD2 identical over 8 bases. This CDR3 spans 16 amino acids. J lost 0 bases, V lost 3 bases, and 5 bases had no gene match. Germline-derived CDR1 and CDR2 are MNHEY and SMNVEV (reference sequence). In DNA, the CDR3 is TGTGCCAGCAGTTTTCATGGCGGGGGGAGCACAGATACGCAGTATTTT. This codes for CASSFHGGGSTDTQYF.

This chain connects TRBV13 to TRBJ2-2; possibly TRBD1 for D (6 bases). The CDR3 contains 14 residues. The germline CDR1 and CDR2 sequences are PRHDT and FYEKMQ (reference sequence). Trimming removed 2 bases from V and 7 bases from J, with 11 bases in between. The CDR3 reads CASSLPGENGELFF. CDR3 nucleotides: TGTGCCAGCAGCTTACCAGGGGAAAACGGGGAGCTGTTTTTT.

The chain combines TRBV29-1 with TRBJ2-6; D uncertain. The V end lost 1 base, the J end lost 1 base, and 11 bases lay between the germline ends. The V gene's germline CDR1 is SQVTM and CDR2 ANQGSEA. The CDR3 has 16 residues. In DNA form, the CDR3 reads TGCAGCGTTGAAGGGCCCGGAGTTTCTGGGGCCAACGTCCTGACTTTC. This gives the protein CSVEGPGVSGANVLTF.

The genes are TRBV27 and TRBJ2-3; 11 nucleotides match TRBD2. The CDR3 is 14 amino acids. From germline, CDR1 is MNHEY and CDR2 SMNVEV (reference sequence). Trimming took 3 bases from V and 14 from J; bases not matched to a gene: 10. The CDR3 loop reads CASSLAGTSGGMYF. The CDR3 coding sequence is TGTGCCAGCAGTTTGGCCGGGACTAGCGGCGGGATGTATTTT.

The chain employs TRBV9 and TRBJ1-4, with TRBD1 identical over 9 bases. The CDR3 is 15 amino acids. In germline, CDR1 is SGDLS, CDR2 YYNGEE. J lost 6 bases, V lost 4 bases, and 7 bases had no gene match. CDR3 coding DNA: TGTGCCAGCAGCTACAGGGGGCTGGGGGATGAAAAACTGTTTTTT. Its protein product is CASSYRGLGDEKLFF.

This chain joins TRBV5-1 and TRBJ2-6; D is unclear. The CDR3 has 15 residues. The ends were cut back, 5 bases at V and 0 bases at J, with 9 bases in the middle. Germline lookup yields CDR1 SGHRS and CDR2 YFSETQ. CDR3 residues: CASRLQVSGANVLTF. The CDR3 nucleotides are TGCGCCAGCAGGCTTCAGGTCTCTGGGGCCAACGTCCTGACTTTC. The variable domain in full, completed from reference TRBV5-1 and TRBJ2-6, reads KAGVTQTPRYLIKTRGQQVTLSCSPISGHRSVSWYQQTPGQGLQFLFEYFSETQRNKGNFPGRFSGRQFSNSRSEMNVSTLELGDSALYLCASRLQVSGANVLTFGAGSRLTVL.

The chain employs TRBV6-5 and TRBJ1-1; D gene unclear. Germline-derived CDR1 and CDR2 are MNHEY and SVGAGI. The CDR3 sequence is 13 residues long. V was cut by 0 bases and J by 3 bases, with 5 bases left in between. The CDR3: CASSYSRYTEAFF. CDR3 nucleotide sequence: TGTGCCAGCAGTTACTCTCGGTACACTGAAGCTTTCTTT.

V gene TRBV2 combines with J gene TRBJ1-1, with 8 positions matching TRBD1. The trim removed 5 bases at V and 6 bases at J, leaving 5 bases unmatched. Germline V gene sequence: CDR1 SNHLY, CDR2 FYNNEI. The CDR3 is 13 amino acids. CDR3 loop: CASSRQGWAEAFF. The CDR3 DNA reads as TGTGCCAGCAGTCGACAGGGGTGGGCTGAAGCTTTCTTT.